The 30 T cell receptor beta chains given below trace back to one sample, sequenced in a study of neurological immune-mediated disorders. MiXCR, applied by TCRdb to the 5' RACE reads, yields one record per CDR3 protein. The data hold tens of thousands of distinct CDR3 sequences, with roughly 17% observed a single time. The sample was PBMCs. The receptors here all came from a woman in her thirties or forties in good health.

This clonotype appeared many times. J is TRBJ2-1 and V is TRBV11-2; 12 bases fit TRBD2. The CDR3 is 15 residues long. V was clipped by 5 bases and J by 9 bases; unmatched bases: 8. Germline CDR1 SGHAT, CDR2 FQNNGV. CDR3 coding DNA: TGTGCCAGCAGCGCACTAGCGGGGGGATTCGGTGAGCAGTTCTTC. Encoded protein: CASSALAGGFGEQFF.

This clonotype has ten or more counts. The V and J genes are TRBV9 and TRBJ2-3; D is perhaps TRBD2 (5 bases). Trimming took 2 bases from V and 5 from J, leaving 12 bases between them. This CDR3 has 14 residues. Germline CDR1 is SGDLS and CDR2 is YYNGEE. The CDR3 here is CASSVTGRGDTQYF. The CDR3, as DNA: TGTGCCAGCAGCGTGACGGGGAGAGGAGATACGCAGTATTTT.

To note about this clonotype: This clone may be a read error of a much larger clone one base away. The V and J genes are TRBV20-1 and TRBJ1-1; D call uncertain. Germline V gene data show CDR1 as DFQATT and CDR2 as SNEGSKA (reference sequence). This CDR3 region has 12 residues. Trimming stripped 2 bases from V and 3 bases from J, with 7 bases between. CDR3 sequence (DNA): TGCAGTGCTAGATCCTGGGACACTGAAGCTTTCTTT. Translation gives CSARSWDTEAFF.

On this clonotype itself: A much larger clone is a single base away; this may be a read error. The CDR3 here is CASSERTTDTQYF. The CDR3 DNA follows: TGTGCCAGCAGCGAAAGAACCACAGATACGCAGTATTTT. The gene calls are TRBV12-3 or TRBV12-4 and TRBJ2-3; D ambiguous. The CDR3 has 13 amino acids. V lost 6 bases and J lost 2, with 9 bases in between.

There are many counts of this clonotype. V is TRBV5-1 and J is TRBJ1-6, with D possibly matching TRBD1 (6 bases). This CDR3 region has 13 residues. V was trimmed by 4 bases and J by 9 bases, leaving 11 bases between them. CDR1 SGHRS and CDR2 YFSETQ come from the germline V gene. This CDR3 is CASSDQGSSPLHF. The CDR3 bases are TGCGCCAGCAGCGACCAGGGGAGTTCACCCCTCCACTTT.

There are many counts of this clonotype. The chain links TRBV5-8 to TRBJ2-2; 7 bases are shared with TRBD2. Germline V lookup: CDR1 SGHTS, CDR2 YDEGEE. Unmatched junction bases numbered 2, after V lost 0 bases and J lost 0 bases. The CDR3 runs 16 residues. CDR3: CASSLGAGANTGELFF. Written as DNA, the CDR3 is TGTGCCAGCAGCTTGGGGGCGGGGGCGAACACCGGGGAGCTGTTTTTT.

This clonotype was counted many times. The J gene is TRBJ2-5, the V gene TRBV7-2, with 7 bases fitting TRBD1. Germline V gene lookup returns CDR1 SGHTA and CDR2 FQGNSA. Germline trimming cut 5 bases from V and 4 bases from J; bases unmatched to any gene: 10. This CDR3 is built from 15 residues. The CDR3 DNA is TGTGCCAGCAGCCCCGTGACAGGGTTGGGAGAGACCCAGTACTTC. Translated, it gives CASSPVTGLGETQYF.

The chain links TRBV18 to TRBJ1-4; possibly TRBD1 for D (6 bases). V was clipped by 3 bases and J by 7 bases, with 12 bases between them. Germline CDR1 and CDR2: KGHSH and LQKENI. This CDR3 region has 14 residues. CDR3: CASSPGARSEKLFF. The CDR3 DNA reads as TGTGCCAGCTCACCGGGGGCGCGGAGTGAAAAACTGTTTTTT.

The chain carries TRBV3-1 and TRBJ2-5; the match to TRBD1 covers 8 bases. Germline CDR1 LGHDT, CDR2 YNNKEL (reference sequence). The CDR3 is made up of 14 amino acids. V gave up 4 bases and J gave up 2 bases; unmatched junction bases: 3. This chain's CDR3 is CASSPWTGQETQYF. In DNA form, the CDR3 reads TGTGCCAGCAGCCCTTGGACAGGGCAAGAGACCCAGTACTTC.

This clonotype was detected ten times or more. This chain links TRBV20-1 with TRBJ1-2; D is perhaps TRBD1 (5 bases). In germline, CDR1 is DFQATT, CDR2 SNEGSKA (reference sequence). The CDR3 totals 15 residues. Trimming stripped 0 bases from V and 4 bases from J, with 15 bases between. CDR3 nucleotides: TGCAGTGCTAGAGATACTGTACGAGGGGCCTATGGCTACACCTTC. Amino acid sequence: CSARDTVRGAYGYTF.

At least ten counts were recorded for this clonotype. The rearrangement uses TRBV7-2 and TRBJ1-2; D is possibly TRBD1 (6 bases). The V end lost 5 bases, the J end lost 1 base, and 14 bases lay between the germline ends. The CDR3 is made up of 15 amino acids. Per the germline V gene, CDR1 is SGHTA and CDR2 is FQGNSA. The CDR3 region is CASSTKGHLNYGYTF. The CDR3 DNA follows: TGTGCCAGCAGCACAAAGGGACACCTTAACTATGGCTACACCTTC. Complete variable domain (other parts from reference TRBV7-2 and TRBJ1-2): GAGVSQSPSNKVTEKGKDVELRCDPISGHTALYWYRQSLGQGLEFLIYFQGNSAPDKSGLPSDRFSAERTGGSVSTLTIQRTQQEDSAVYLCASSTKGHLNYGYTFGSGTRLTVV.

Ten or more counts support this clonotype. The chain has TRBV5-1 and TRBJ1-1; 8 bases align to TRBD1. Germline V CDR1 and CDR2: SGHRS, YFSETQ. With V trimmed by 3 bases and J by 4 bases, 8 bases remained unmatched. There are 15 residues in the CDR3. CDR3 sequence reads: CASSSRTGSFTEAFF. In nucleotides, the CDR3 is TGCGCCAGCAGCTCCCGGACAGGGAGTTTCACTGAAGCTTTCTTT.

This clonotype was seen many times. The chain combines TRBV3-1 with TRBJ1-3, with unresolved D. Per the germline V gene, CDR1 is LGHDT and CDR2 is YNNKEL (reference sequence). The CDR3 contains 15 residues. V was cut by 4 bases and J by 4 bases, with 14 bases left in between. In DNA, the CDR3 is TGTGCCAGCAGCCGCTTAAGTCCCGGGGGAAACACCATATATTTT. Its protein product is CASSRLSPGGNTIYF.

At least ten counts were recorded for this clonotype. The rearrangement joins TRBV20-1 to TRBJ1-2; tentative D call: TRBD1 (5 bases). The ends were cut back, 1 base at V and 4 bases at J, with 13 bases in the middle. The CDR3 has 14 amino acids. Germline values: CDR1 DFQATT, CDR2 SNEGSKA (reference sequence). The CDR3 loop reads CSARARGQIYGYTF. For the CDR3, the DNA is TGCAGTGCTAGAGCGAGGGGCCAGATCTATGGCTACACCTTC.

This clonotype was seen at least ten times. The gene calls are TRBV5-1 and TRBJ1-1, with 8 bases lining up with TRBD1. Trimming took 6 bases from V and 5 from J; bases not matched to a gene: 12. In germline, CDR1 is SGHRS, CDR2 YFSETQ. This CDR3 has 15 amino acids. CDR3 sequence: CASTNPQGGGTEAFF. The CDR3 DNA sequence: TGCGCCAGCACCAACCCACAGGGGGGGGGGACTGAAGCTTTCTTT.

This clonotype was seen at least ten times. The genes are TRBV5-1 and TRBJ1-1; 7 nucleotides align to TRBD1. This CDR3 is built from 14 residues. V was pared by 3 bases and J by 2 bases, with 4 bases of the junction left unmatched. Germline V gene data show CDR1 as SGHRS and CDR2 as YFSETQ. CDR3 region: CASSSGTANTEAFF. The CDR3 DNA follows: TGCGCCAGCAGCTCGGGGACAGCCAACACTGAAGCTTTCTTT.

On this clonotype itself: At one of its ends the junction is not consistent with the germline gene, which may arise from a read error. The gene calls are TRBV7-9 and TRBJ2-1; possibly TRBD2 for D (7 bases). Germline V gene sequence: CDR1 SEHNR, CDR2 FQNEAQ (reference sequence). The CDR3 is 16 amino acids. The CDR3 reads CASSVAGGGQYNEQFF. CDR3 sequence (DNA): TGTGCCAGCAGCGTAGCTGGGGGGGGCCAATACAATGAGCAGTTCTTC.

This clonotype was picked up many times. The rearrangement links TRBV4-3 to TRBJ1-2, with 8 bases fitting TRBD1. V shed 0 bases and J 8 bases; nucleotides not matched to a gene: 8. This CDR3 has 15 residues. Germline CDR1 reads LGHNA; CDR2 reads YSLEER. This chain's CDR3 is CASSQDFQGAEGYTF. For the CDR3, the DNA is TGCGCCAGCAGCCAAGATTTTCAGGGGGCCGAGGGCTACACCTTC.

The table lists this clonotype with many counts. The chain couples TRBV5-1 to TRBJ2-3; D gene ambiguous. The CDR3 contains 13 residues. With 0 bases removed from V and 0 bases from J, the gap between germline ends came to 2 bases. The V gene's germline CDR1 is SGHRS and CDR2 YFSETQ. As DNA, the CDR3 is TGCGCCAGCAGCTTGGAGAGCACAGATACGCAGTATTTT. Translating it yields CASSLESTDTQYF.

This clonotype was seen at least ten times. The V call is TRBV15, the J call TRBJ2-3, with TRBD2 matching over 10 bases. The germline gives CDR1 LNHNV, CDR2 YYDKDF (reference sequence). This CDR3 is 16 amino acids long. V lost 1 base to trimming and J lost 6 bases; unmatched junction nucleotides: 7. CDR3 amino acids: CATSRVKRGGPDTQYF. The CDR3 bases are TGTGCCACCAGCAGAGTGAAGCGGGGGGGTCCCGATACGCAGTATTTT.

This clonotype was detected many times. The J gene is TRBJ1-5, the V gene TRBV12-3 or TRBV12-4, with 7 bases fitting TRBD1. The CDR3 is 13 amino acids. Trimming cost V 5 bases and J 5 bases; bases outside gene matches: 3. The CDR3 DNA sequence: TGTGCCAGCAGTGGGGACAGAGATCAGCCCCAGCATTTT. Amino acids: CASSGDRDQPQHF.

This clonotype was seen many times. V is TRBV5-1 and J is TRBJ2-3, with 9 bases aligning to TRBD1. The CDR3 is 14 amino acids. CDR1 is SGHRS, CDR2 YFSETQ, per germline. The V segment lost 2 bases and the J segment 3 bases; nucleotides outside the gene matches: 1. CDR3: CASSFGQGTDTQYF. The CDR3 DNA reads TGCGCCAGCAGCTTCGGACAGGGGACAGATACGCAGTATTTT.

The table lists this clonotype with many counts. The chain recombines TRBV7-2 with TRBJ2-7; 7 bases map to TRBD2. Looked up from germline, CDR1 is SGHTA and CDR2 is FQGNSA. The CDR3 totals 15 residues. Trimming at V came to 7 bases and at J to 1 base, leaving 10 bases not matched to a gene. CDR3 sequence: CASTPGVGGSYEQYF. CDR3 nucleotides: TGTGCCAGCACCCCGGGGGTGGGGGGGTCCTACGAGCAGTACTTC.

This clonotype was counted ten times or more. The V and J genes are TRBV10-3 and TRBJ2-1, with a tentative D call TRBD2 (6 bases). The germline V and J ends were trimmed by 5 bases and 4 bases, with 15 bases remaining between them. This CDR3 is 15 amino acids long. The germline V gene has CDR1 ENHRY and CDR2 SYGVKD. CDR3 amino acids: CAISLPGLGYNEQFF. The CDR3 nucleotides are TGTGCCATCAGTTTACCGGGACTGGGTTACAATGAGCAGTTCTTC.

This clonotype was observed at least ten times. This sequence joins TRBV4-3 and TRBJ1-3; perhaps TRBD1 as D (6 bases). CDR3 length: 13 amino acids. The V gene lost 3 bases and the J gene lost 3 bases, with 6 bases spanning the gap. Germline values: CDR1 LGHNA, CDR2 YSLEER. The CDR3 protein is CASSQDSGNTIYF. CDR3 DNA sequence: TGCGCCAGCAGCCAGGACAGTGGAAACACCATATATTTT.

Remarks on this clonotype: This may be a read error, as it is one base from a much larger clone. The genes are TRBV7-2 and TRBJ2-1; unclear D gene. The CDR3 contains 11 residues. Germline V gene data show CDR1 as SGHTA and CDR2 as FQGNSA. In DNA form, the CDR3 reads TGTGCCAGCAGCTTCTCAAATGATCAGTTCTTC. Translation gives CASSFSNDQFF. The full variable domain, in which reference TRBV7-2 and TRBJ2-1 provide the parts outside the CDR3, is GAGVSQSPSNKVTEKGKDVELRCDPISGHTALYWYRQSLGQGLEFLIYFQGNSAPDKSGLPSDRFSAERTGGSVSTLTIQRTQQEDSAVYLCASSFSNDQFFGPGTRLTVL.

Comments on this clonotype: The junction departs from the called germline gene at one end, perhaps through a read error. The J gene is TRBJ2-5, the V gene TRBV27; D is ambiguous. CDR3 size: 15 residues. CDR1 is MNHEY and CDR2 is SMNVEV in the germline V gene (reference sequence). CDR3 DNA sequence: TGTGCCAGCAGCACCCAGGACCGGGTCCAAGAGACCCGGTACTTC. Translated: CASSTQDRVQETRYF.

This clonotype was seen at least ten times. The rearrangement uses TRBV20-1 and TRBJ1-6; tentatively, D is TRBD1 (5 bases). Trimming left V 1 base short and J 10 bases short, with 11 bases between. Germline assignment: CDR1 DFQATT and CDR2 SNEGSKA (reference sequence). CDR3 length: 13 amino acids. The CDR3 bases are TGCAGTGCTAGAGGGCAGGGTACCTCACCCCTCCACTTT. Protein product: CSARGQGTSPLHF.

Comment on this clonotype: A much larger clonotype is one base distant, so this may be a read error. This sequence joins TRBV5-4 and TRBJ2-1; 9 nucleotides agree with TRBD1. J gave up 7 bases and V 4 bases, and 6 bases lay outside the gene matches. Germline CDR1 SGHNT, CDR2 YYREEE (reference sequence). The CDR3 is 14 amino acids. The CDR3 nucleotides are TGTGCCAGCAGCCCCGGACAGGGGCAGAATGAGCAGTTCTTC. Amino acid sequence: CASSPGQGQNEQFF.

This clonotype was detected ten times or more. The genes are TRBV20-1 and TRBJ1-2; 7 nucleotides agree with TRBD1. Trimming at V came to 5 bases and at J to 0 bases, leaving 15 bases not matched to a gene. Germline V lookup: CDR1 DFQATT, CDR2 SNEGSKA (reference sequence). The CDR3 runs 17 residues. CDR3 bases: TGCAGTGCTCACCCCCGGACAGGCACGGGAGCTAACTATGGCTACACCTTC. This sequence encodes CSAHPRTGTGANYGYTF.